Presented here are 6 T cell receptor beta chains from one specimen sequenced in a study of identical twins. MiXCR was run by TCRdb on the 5' RACE reads, yielding one entry per CDR3 protein. The sample has roughly 1.6 million distinct CDR3 sequences, roughly 35% seen once. Sequencing was performed on cord blood. These receptors were collected from a newborn girl in good health.

This clonotype showed up many times. The chain has TRBV4-2 and TRBJ1-5; 8 nucleotides line up with TRBD1. Trimming took 3 bases from V and 2 from J; bases not matched to a gene: 3. The CDR3 has 15 residues. Germline loops: CDR1 LGHNA, CDR2 YNFKEQ. The CDR3: CASSQQDRGNQPQHF. CDR3 DNA sequence: TGTGCCAGCAGCCAGCAGGACAGGGGCAATCAGCCCCAGCATTTT.

This chain uses TRBV29-1 with TRBJ2-7; 11 positions agree with TRBD2. V trimming: 5 bases; J trimming: 1 base; junction bases outside the gene matches: 7. This CDR3 spans 15 amino acids. Germline values: CDR1 SQVTM, CDR2 ANQGSEA. CDR3 nucleotides: TGCAGCGTTCGGGGACTAGCGGACTCATCCTACGAGCAGTACTTC. It yields the protein CSVRGLADSSYEQYF.

The V gene is TRBV4-1, the J gene TRBJ2-4; D gene uncertain. The CDR3 is 15 amino acids. Germline V gene data show CDR1 as MGHRA and CDR2 as YSYEKL. V lost 0 bases and J 7 bases, leaving 13 bases between the germline ends. DNA for the CDR3: TGCGCCAGCAGCCAAGATACGTCCCTCTCGAACATTCAGTACTTC. This encodes CASSQDTSLSNIQYF.

A word on this clonotype: Just one base apart from a much larger clone, this may be a read error. This chain links TRBV28 with TRBJ2-7; D is unresolved. CDR3 length: 12 residues. Deletions cut 10 bases from V and 2 bases from J, with 12 bases between. Germline values: CDR1 MDHEN, CDR2 SYDVKM. This CDR3 is CANTKDPYEQYF. In DNA form, the CDR3 reads TGTGCCAACACCAAGGACCCCTACGAGCAGTACTTC.

The chain joins TRBV28 to TRBJ2-7; 8 bases match TRBD2. The trim removed 0 bases at V and 5 bases at J, leaving 6 bases unmatched. The CDR3 totals 15 residues. Germline CDR1 and CDR2: MDHEN and SYDVKM. The CDR3 region is CASSLWVAGPHEQYF. The CDR3 nucleotides are TGTGCCAGCAGTTTATGGGTAGCGGGACCCCACGAGCAGTACTTC.

J is TRBJ2-6 and V is TRBV27, with D perhaps TRBD1 (5 bases). The germline CDR1 and CDR2 sequences are MNHEY and SMNVEV (reference sequence). This CDR3 is built from 16 residues. Trimming left V 6 bases short and J 2 bases short, with 14 bases between. The CDR3 here is CASSPRQTTGANVLTF. DNA for the CDR3: TGTGCCAGCAGCCCAAGACAGACCACTGGGGCCAACGTCCTGACTTTC.